Listed below are T cell receptor beta chains from one sample, sequenced in a study of regulatory T cells in long-lasting Graves disease. TCRdb analysed the multiplex PCR reads with MiXCR anew, one entry per CDR3 protein. The repertoire holds a few hundred thousand distinct CDR3 sequences, approximately 16% seen once, with over 7% in the top ten. The same specimen was also included in a second study, on T cells in Graves' hyperthyroidism and ophthalmopathy.

The sample here was peripheral blood mononuclear cells (PBMCs), taken at new diagnosis, from a patient treated with antithyroid drugs. These receptors originate from a woman in her 40s with Graves disease. The CDR3 runs from the conserved cysteine through the conserved F or W. A D gene is named only where the DNA matches it firmly. The listing skips clone size in some rows; elsewhere it reads once, few, many or a size class.

cdr3_nt	cdr3_aa	j_call	v_call	d_call	clone_size
TGTGCCAGCAGACCTACTAGCGGGAGCTTCAATGAGCAGTTCTTC	CASRPTSGSFNEQFF	TRBJ2-1	TRBV6-2/TRBV6-3	TRBD2	many
TGTGCCAGCAGCTTATGGCAGGGAAAAGACTACGAGCAGTACTTC	CASSLWQGKDYEQYF	TRBJ2-7	TRBV7-2	-	-
TGTGCCAGCAGTCTTACACGTGGCTCCCCTGAAAAACTGTTTTTT	CASSLTRGSPEKLFF	TRBJ1-4	TRBV7-9	-	many
TGTGCCAGCAGACTTAGCCGTTCCTACAATGAGCAGTTCTTC	CASRLSRSYNEQFF	TRBJ2-1	TRBV28	-	-
TGTGCCAGCAGCTCCCTCGGTGGAGTAGCTTACAATGAGCAGTTCTTC	CASSSLGGVAYNEQFF	TRBJ2-1	TRBV7-6	-	many
TGTGCCAGCAGCATAACCGGGACTAGCGGGCCTCGTAGCACAGATACGCAGTATTTT	CASSITGTSGPRSTDTQYF	TRBJ2-3	TRBV7-6	TRBD2	-
TGCGCCAGCAGCTTGTCGCAGGGTACCTACGAGCAGTACTTC	CASSLSQGTYEQYF	TRBJ2-7	TRBV5-1	-	many
TGTGCCAGCGCCTGGCGGGGGTCCGGGGAGCTGTTTTTT	CASAWRGSGELFF	TRBJ2-2	TRBV3-1	TRBD2	-
TGCAGTGCTAGCGGGAGGGCTCGATCAGATACGCAGTATTTT	CSASGRARSDTQYF	TRBJ2-3	TRBV20-1	TRBD2	few
TGCAGTGCTAGAGCCCGACAGGGGATGAACACTGAAGCTTTCTTT	CSARARQGMNTEAFF	TRBJ1-1	TRBV20-1	TRBD1	many
TGTGCCAGCAGCGTAGCCCCCAGGGTGGAAAATTCACCCCTCCACTTT	CASSVAPRVENSPLHF	TRBJ1-6	TRBV9	-	many
TGCAGCGTCGACACAGCGGCCCGCCCCCACAATGAGCAGTTCTTC	CSVDTAARPHNEQFF	TRBJ2-1	TRBV29-1	-	-
TGTGCCAGCAGCCCAACCGGGACAGCATACTACGAGCAGTACTTC	CASSPTGTAYYEQYF	TRBJ2-7	TRBV7-3	TRBD1	many
TGTGCTAGTGGTTCAACACTAGCGGGAGACAATGAGCAGTTCTTC	CASGSTLAGDNEQFF	TRBJ2-1	TRBV12-5	TRBD2	many
TGTGCCAGCAGCCTGAGTTCAGGAGAGACCCAGTACTTC	CASSLSSGETQYF	TRBJ2-5	TRBV6-2/TRBV6-3	-	-
TGTGCCAGCAGCGGCCGGACCAACTCTGGGGCCAACGTCCTGACTTTC	CASSGRTNSGANVLTF	TRBJ2-6	TRBV5-5	-	many
TGTGCCACCAGCAGACTCCCAGCGGATCCCACCGGGGAGCTGTTTTTT	CATSRLPADPTGELFF	TRBJ2-2	TRBV15	-	few